These 26 T cell receptor beta chains were sequenced from one sample in a study of CD8 T cells in Susac syndrome. With random hexamers, 0.5 to 1 ug RNA was reverse transcribed. A single record per CDR3 protein comes from TCRdb applying MiXCR to the immunoSEQ multiplex PCR reads. The sample carries approximately 300,000 distinct CDR3 sequences, about nine tenths recorded once. The sequenced sample was CD8+ T cells from PBMCs. The receptors originated from a human donor with multiple sclerosis.

The V call is TRBV12-3 or TRBV12-4, the J call TRBJ2-7, with 11 bases fitting TRBD2. J lost 2 bases, V lost 6 bases, and 6 bases had no gene match. The CDR3 loop spans 15 amino acids. The CDR3 region has the DNA TGTGCCAGCAGCTCAGGACTAGCGGGTACCTACGAGCAGTACTTC. This encodes CASSSGLAGTYEQYF.

This rearrangement joins TRBV28 to TRBJ2-7; 9 nucleotides agree with TRBD2. This CDR3 has 14 amino acids. In germline, CDR1 is MDHEN, CDR2 SYDVKM. J gave up 6 bases and V 6 bases, and 9 bases lay outside the gene matches. In DNA form, the CDR3 reads TGTGCCAGCAGGGATCCGGGACTAGCATCCGAGCAGTACTTC. Residues: CASRDPGLASEQYF.

The V and J genes are TRBV19 and TRBJ2-7, with a possible D match to TRBD2 (6 bases). Trimming took 1 base from V and 2 from J, leaving 6 bases between them. The V gene's germline CDR1 is LNHDA and CDR2 SQIVND (reference sequence). This CDR3 spans 13 amino acids. CDR3 region: CASSIGLAYEQYF. CDR3 in DNA: TGTGCCAGTAGTATAGGACTAGCCTACGAGCAGTACTTC.

The V call is TRBV9, the J call TRBJ2-1, with D perhaps matching TRBD1 or TRBD2 (5 bases each). This CDR3 is built from 16 residues. Trimming pared 0 bases from V and 6 bases from J, leaving 16 bases between. In germline, CDR1 is SGDLS, CDR2 YYNGEE. The chain's CDR3 is CASSVEGSGRLNEQFF. The CDR3 coding sequence is TGTGCCAGCAGCGTAGAGGGGTCGGGACGGCTCAATGAGCAGTTCTTC.

V and J are TRBV3-1 and TRBJ1-2; the D is unclear. Trimming cost V 0 bases and J 8 bases, with 7 bases left between them. The CDR3 covers 12 residues. The V gene's germline CDR1 is LGHDT and CDR2 YNNKEL (reference sequence). CDR3 nucleotides: TGTGCCAGCAGCCAAGACAAGAGCGGCTACACCTTC. Translation: CASSQDKSGYTF.

The CDR3 reads CAWSADGRYEQYF. CDR3 nucleotides: TGTGCCTGGAGCGCAGACGGGCGCTACGAGCAGTACTTC. This rearrangement joins TRBV30 to TRBJ2-7; D ambiguous. The germline V and J ends were trimmed by 3 bases and 3 bases, with 12 bases remaining between them. The CDR3 loop spans 13 amino acids. CDR1 GTSNPN and CDR2 SVGIG come from the germline V gene (reference sequence).

The chain couples TRBV12-3 or TRBV12-4 to TRBJ2-7; TRBD1 agrees at 7 bases. The V gene end was trimmed by 3 bases and the J gene end by 6 bases; junction bases not matched to a gene: 14. The CDR3 loop spans 16 amino acids. The CDR3 spells CASSFFYGTVNAEQYF. The CDR3 DNA sequence: TGTGCCAGCAGTTTTTTCTACGGGACAGTGAACGCCGAGCAGTACTTC.

This clonotype was counted only a few times. The J gene is TRBJ2-5, the V gene TRBV7-2; a possible D gene is TRBD2 (6 bases). The CDR3 covers 12 residues. Germline V gene sequence: CDR1 SGHTA, CDR2 FQGNSA. Trimming left V 8 bases short and J 8 bases short, with 15 bases between. CDR3 sequence: CASHISGGTQYF. CDR3 DNA sequence: TGTGCCAGCCACATTTCCGGGGGAACCCAGTACTTC.

The V call is TRBV2, the J call TRBJ1-1, with 9 bases fitting TRBD1. This CDR3 has 13 amino acids. V shed 9 bases and J 4 bases; nucleotides not matched to a gene: 6. CDR1 and CDR2 from the germline V gene are SNHLY and FYNNEI. DNA for the CDR3: TGTGCCAGACCGGGACAGGGAGGCACTGAAGCTTTCTTT. As protein: CARPGQGGTEAFF.

This clonotype was observed a single time. The J gene is TRBJ2-2, the V gene TRBV4-3; perhaps TRBD2 as D (5 bases). Looked up from germline, CDR1 is LGHNA and CDR2 is YSLEER. Trimming stripped 4 bases from V and 1 base from J, with 13 bases between. This CDR3 has 16 amino acids. CDR3 protein: CASSRGSDRNTGELFF. The CDR3 nucleotides read TGCGCCAGCAGCCGCGGGTCGGATAGGAACACCGGGGAGCTGTTTTTT.

CDR3 region: CSARDKGVGNEQFF. CDR3 DNA sequence: TGCAGTGCTAGAGATAAGGGGGTGGGGAATGAGCAGTTCTTC. The chain carries TRBV20-1 and TRBJ2-1; a possible D gene is TRBD1 (6 bases). The CDR3 is 14 amino acids. Trimming stripped 0 bases from V and 7 bases from J, with 13 bases between. Looked up from germline, CDR1 is DFQATT and CDR2 is SNEGSKA (reference sequence).

The CDR3 protein is CASAEGAKRPSSYEQYF. In DNA, the CDR3 is TGTGCCAGCGCAGAAGGGGCCAAACGGCCGAGCTCCTACGAGCAGTACTTC. The V and J genes are TRBV21-1 and TRBJ2-7; TRBD2 was called by the table and not checked on the DNA. TRBV21-1 is deemed a pseudogene. The CDR3 runs to 17 residues.

The gene calls are TRBV7-9 and TRBJ2-7; 11 nucleotides agree with TRBD1. Germline trimming cut 0 bases from V and 3 bases from J; bases unmatched to any gene: 7. CDR3 length equals 17 residues. Looked up from germline, CDR1 is SEHNR and CDR2 is FQNEAQ (reference sequence). CDR3 amino acids: CASSLAGTGTGGYEQYF. DNA for the CDR3: TGTGCCAGCAGCTTAGCTGGTACCGGGACAGGGGGCTACGAGCAGTACTTC.

Only one count was recorded for this clonotype. The chain is built from TRBV30 and TRBJ2-1; TRBD2 matches 12 bases. Germline lookup yields CDR1 GTSNPN and CDR2 SVGIG (reference sequence). There are 19 residues in the CDR3. V lost 0 bases, J lost 1 base, and 10 bases stayed unmatched. CDR3 nucleotide sequence: TGTGCCTGGAGTGTACTAGCGGGAGGCATGGCGGCATCCTACAATGAGCAGTTCTTC. Amino acid sequence: CAWSVLAGGMAASYNEQFF.

This clonotype occurred a few times. The chain links TRBV19 to TRBJ2-1; 9 nucleotides match TRBD2. CDR1 is LNHDA and CDR2 is SQIVND in the germline V gene (reference sequence). This CDR3 region has 14 residues. With V trimmed by 6 bases and J by 3 bases, 3 bases remained unmatched. CDR3 sequence: CASSQLAGYNEQFF. CDR3 bases: TGTGCCAGTAGCCAACTAGCGGGCTACAATGAGCAGTTCTTC.

This chain uses TRBV25-1 with TRBJ1-2; TRBD1 matches at 7 bases. J gave up 4 bases and V 8 bases, and 13 bases lay outside the gene matches. Germline assignment: CDR1 MGHDK and CDR2 SYGVNS. This CDR3 contains 15 residues. DNA for the CDR3: TGTGCCAGCCGAGGACGGGACAGCGCCTTCTATGGCTACACCTTC. Its translation: CASRGRDSAFYGYTF.

This chain connects TRBV27 to TRBJ1-5; 8 bases match TRBD1. The CDR3 sequence is 15 residues long. The V gene end was trimmed by 4 bases and the J gene end by 4 bases; junction bases not matched to a gene: 6. Germline CDR1 is MNHEY and CDR2 is SMNVEV (reference sequence). The CDR3 region has the DNA TGTGCCAGCAGTTCGACCACAGGGGGAAATCAGCCCCAGCATTTT. Translating gives CASSSTTGGNQPQHF.

The CDR3 protein is CASSEYPFFGQESTDTQYF. Here the CDR3 DNA reads TGTGCCAGCAGTGAATACCCTTTTTTCGGACAGGAGAGCACAGATACGCAGTATTTT. The chain combines TRBV25-1 with TRBJ2-3; 7 bases align to TRBD1. CDR3 size: 19 residues. Looked up from germline, CDR1 is MGHDK and CDR2 is SYGVNS. Trimming removed 0 bases from V and 0 bases from J; junction bases left unmatched: 12.

V is TRBV19 and J is TRBJ2-7; D may be TRBD2 (6 bases). The ends were cut back, 5 bases at V and 5 bases at J, with 19 bases in the middle. The V gene's germline CDR1 is LNHDA and CDR2 SQIVND (reference sequence). This CDR3 comprises 15 residues. The CDR3 DNA follows: TGTGCCAGTAGTCCCGGGACGCGGGGTTCCCACGAGCAGTACTTC. Its protein product is CASSPGTRGSHEQYF. The full variable domain, completed using reference TRBV19 and TRBJ2-7, is DGGITQSPKYLFRKEGQNVTLSCEQNLNHDAMYWYRQDPGQGLRLIYYSQIVNDFQKGDIAEGYSVSREKKESFPLTVTSAQKNPTAFYLCASSPGTRGSHEQYFGPGTRLTVT.

The chain couples TRBV29-1 to TRBJ2-7; D not resolved. This CDR3 comprises 13 residues. Germline loops: CDR1 SQVTM, CDR2 ANQGSEA. V gave up 7 bases and J gave up 2 bases, with 15 bases separating them. In nucleotides, the CDR3 is TGCAGCGCCCACGGCCCAACTCCCTACGAGCAGTACTTC. Its protein is CSAHGPTPYEQYF.

The chain combines TRBV7-2 with TRBJ2-7; tentative D call: TRBD2 (6 bases). V lost 5 bases and J lost 5, with 16 bases in between. CDR1 and CDR2 from the germline V gene are SGHTA and FQGNSA. The CDR3 covers 14 residues. The CDR3 reads CASSPLGLGDEQYF. As DNA, the CDR3 is TGTGCCAGCAGCCCATTGGGACTTGGGGACGAGCAGTACTTC.

The chain uses TRBV4-3 and TRBJ2-2; D is undetermined. The CDR3 spans 17 residues. V was trimmed by 1 base and J by 6 bases, leaving 18 bases between them. Germline values: CDR1 LGHNA, CDR2 YSLEER. Here the CDR3 DNA reads TGCGCCAGCAGCCAAGTGGCGCGGTTGGATGTACCCGGGGAGCTGTTTTTT. It specifies CASSQVARLDVPGELFF.

The gene calls are TRBV7-6 and TRBJ2-7; D remains unclear. Germline lookup yields CDR1 SGHVS and CDR2 FNYEAQ. Trimming pared 4 bases from V and 7 bases from J, leaving 14 bases between. The CDR3 runs 13 residues. The DNA of the CDR3 is TGTGCCAGCAGCTCCCATGTCGGGTTTGAGCAGTACTTC. It translates to CASSSHVGFEQYF.

The genes are TRBV6-1 and TRBJ2-7, with D perhaps TRBD2 (5 bases). Trimming shortened V by 1 base and J by 9 bases, and 13 bases separated the two germline ends. The V gene's germline CDR1 is MNHNS and CDR2 SASEGT. The CDR3 totals 13 residues. CDR3 in DNA: TGTGCCAGCAGTGAAGGGCCGGAGGAAGTGCAGTACTTC. Its translation: CASSEGPEEVQYF.

J is TRBJ2-2 and V is TRBV5-1; 8 bases match TRBD1. The V gene's germline CDR1 is SGHRS and CDR2 YFSETQ. V lost 1 base and J lost 0; bases outside the gene matches: 5. This CDR3 is 17 amino acids long. The CDR3 is CASSLPRDRPNTGELFF. CDR3 bases: TGCGCCAGCAGCTTGCCCAGGGACAGGCCGAACACCGGGGAGCTGTTTTTT.

The gene calls are TRBV4-2 and TRBJ1-2; D is uncertain. Germline loops: CDR1 LGHNA, CDR2 YNFKEQ. The CDR3 loop spans 14 amino acids. Between the trimmed V and J ends, which lost 2 bases and 4 bases, there was a span of 11 bases. The DNA of the CDR3 is TGTGCCAGCAGCCAAATCCTCGAAACCTATGGCTACACCTTC. This gives the protein CASSQILETYGYTF.